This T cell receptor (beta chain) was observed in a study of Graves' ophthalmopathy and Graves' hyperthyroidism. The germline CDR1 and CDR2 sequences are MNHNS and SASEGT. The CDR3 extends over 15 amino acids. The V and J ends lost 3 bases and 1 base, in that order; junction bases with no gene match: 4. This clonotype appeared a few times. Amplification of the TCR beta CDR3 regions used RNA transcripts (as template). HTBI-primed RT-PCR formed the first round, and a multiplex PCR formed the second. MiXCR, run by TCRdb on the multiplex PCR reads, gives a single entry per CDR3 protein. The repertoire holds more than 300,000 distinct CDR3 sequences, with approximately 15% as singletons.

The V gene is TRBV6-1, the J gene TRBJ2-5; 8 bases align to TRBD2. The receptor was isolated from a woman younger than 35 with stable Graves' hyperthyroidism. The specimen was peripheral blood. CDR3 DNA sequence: TGTGCCAGCAGTGACCTCGCGGGGGGCCAAGAGACCCAGTACTTC. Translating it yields CASSDLAGGQETQYF.